This TCR beta chain was identified in a study of blood T cells in healthy people across ages. Study outcomes and limitations: Donors of long life had a larger count of naive CD4+ cells and greater diversity than aged donors.

This clonotype was seen a few times. Its antigen is unknown. The second PCR ran about 6 to 11 cycles with a sample-barcoded 5' primer and J-beta primers. With 12 random nucleotides, a template-switch adaptor tagged each individual cDNA molecule. One entry per CDR3 protein, called by TCRdb with MiXCR from the 5' RACE reads. The data show about 720,000 distinct CDR3 sequences, around a fifth seen once. CDR3 length: 14 amino acids. CDR1 DFQATT and CDR2 SNEGSKA come from the germline V gene (reference sequence). Donors were systemically healthy Caucasian individuals from Russia aged 6 to 90 years. Each sample provided at least 6 micrograms of extracted total RNA.

Sequencing was performed on blood. This receptor was identified in a man between 70 and 80 years old in good health. The chain has TRBV20-1 and TRBJ2-5; 7 nucleotides agree with TRBD2. The J call may not be correct, given that the DNA end is closer to TRBJ2-7. The CDR3 DNA reads as TGCAGTGCTAGAGCACCGGGGGGTCAATACGAGCAGTACTTC. As protein: CSARAPGGQYEQYF.